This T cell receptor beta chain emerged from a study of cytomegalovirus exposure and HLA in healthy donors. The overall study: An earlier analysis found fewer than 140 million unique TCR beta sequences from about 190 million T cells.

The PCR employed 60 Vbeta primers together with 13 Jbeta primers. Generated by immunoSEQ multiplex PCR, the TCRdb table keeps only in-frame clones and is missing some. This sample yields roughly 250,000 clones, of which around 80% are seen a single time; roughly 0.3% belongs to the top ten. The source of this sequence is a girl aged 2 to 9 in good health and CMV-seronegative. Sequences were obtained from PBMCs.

In DNA form, the CDR3 reads TGTGCCAGCTCACCAACGGGGGTACCTAAGCCCGGGGAGCTGTTTTTT. Protein: CASSPTGVPKPGELFF. The chain combines TRBV18 with TRBJ2-2, with a tentative D call TRBD2 (6 bases). Trimming cost V 2 bases and J 6 bases, with 16 bases left between them. Per the germline V gene, CDR1 is KGHSH and CDR2 is LQKENI. CDR3 size: 16 residues.